The sequence of this T cell receptor beta chain was determined in a study of T cell responses to AZD1222 COVID-19 vaccine. Study-wide results and limits: Only after the peak T cell response were repertoires sampled. Donors were largely white British and mainly female; clonal diversity was possibly underestimated.

Points on this clone: The target antigen is unknown.

The CDR3 contains 15 residues. Germline V gene data show CDR1 as MRHNA and CDR2 as SNTAGT. With V trimmed by 9 bases and J by 4 bases, 10 bases remained unmatched. Profiled with immunoSEQ multiplex PCR; TCRdb holds only in-frame clones, not every one. The repertoire holds about 140,000 clones, almost 95% seen once, with roughly 3.5% in the top ten. The sequencing used peripheral blood, collected 28 days after the second AZD1222 dose. The origin of this receptor is an adult who received the AZD1222 COVID-19 vaccine. V and J are TRBV6-4 and TRBJ2-7; 12 bases map to TRBD2. The CDR3 bases are TGTGCCAGTAATAGGCTAGCGGGAGGGCCTTACGAGCAGTACTTC. Translating it yields CASNRLAGGPYEQYF.